A selection of T cell receptor beta chains follows, all from one sample in a study of blood T cell repertoires in COVID-19. TCRdb's copy holds only in-frame clones and misses some; the assay was immunoSEQ multiplex PCR. The sample consists of about 130,000 clones, 86% of them appearing once. The specimen sequenced was PBMCs or T cells enriched from blood (not recorded which). These receptors were collected from a woman in her forties or fifties who had recovered from COVID-19. Both conserved end residues are part of each CDR3. The D gene is left open where the match is weak. Only part of the rows carry a size: once, few, many, or a class if the clone is expanded.

size	V	J	D	DNA	CDR3
NA	TRBV9	TRBJ2-7	NA	TGTGCCAGCAGCGCCGGGAGCCCCTCAGACGAGCAGTACTTC	CASSAGSPSDEQYF
NA	TRBV19	TRBJ2-7	TRBD1	TGTGCCAGTACAACAGGGGGCGCCCGCTACGAGCAGTACTTC	CASTTGGARYEQYF
NA	TRBV3-1/TRBV3-2	TRBJ2-3	TRBD2	TGTGCCAGCAGCCAAGTGGGACTAGGTCGGGATACGCAGTATTTT	CASSQVGLGRDTQYF
NA	TRBV11-2	TRBJ2-1	NA	TGTGCCAGCAGCTTACGCTACTCCTACAATGAGCAGTTCTTC	CASSLRYSYNEQFF
NA	TRBV29-1	TRBJ2-5	NA	TGCAGCGTTGACGCTCCCGGGGGACTTCAAGAGACCCAGTACTTC	CSVDAPGGLQETQYF
NA	TRBV7-2	TRBJ1-1	TRBD1	TGTGCCAGCAGCTCAGGACAGGGGGCGCGGACGAACACTGAAGCTTTCTTT	CASSSGQGARTNTEAFF
NA	TRBV6-1	TRBJ1-2	NA	TGTGCCAGCAGTGAACGGGTAGGGGGGGACTATGGCTACACCTTC	CASSERVGGDYGYTF
once	TRBV7-9	TRBJ2-2	TRBD2	TGTGCCAGCAGCCCGGGGGGAGGCACCGGGGAGCTGTTTTTT	CASSPGGGTGELFF
few	TRBV4-2	TRBJ1-2	NA	TGTGCCAGCAGCCAAGAGAAGGACGGGGACTATGGCTACACCTTC	CASSQEKDGDYGYTF
NA	TRBV15	TRBJ2-5	NA	TGTGCCACCAGCAGAGACGCGGGGAGTCAAGAGACCCAGTACTTC	CATSRDAGSQETQYF
NA	TRBV15	TRBJ2-4	TRBD2	TGTGCCACCAGCAGAGACTCGAGCGGGGGTATCGCCAAAAACATTCAGTACTTC	CATSRDSSGGIAKNIQYF
NA	TRBV29-1	TRBJ2-3	NA	TGCAGCGTTGACGCGGCCAGCGGCACAGATACGCAGTATTTT	CSVDAASGTDTQYF
NA	TRBV5-5	TRBJ1-1	TRBD1	TGTGCCAGCAGCAAGACAGGGGAGGTAAACACTGAAGCTTTCTTT	CASSKTGEVNTEAFF
once	TRBV19	TRBJ1-4	TRBD1	TGTGCCAGTACGTCAGGGGGCTTAGAAAAACTGTTTTTT	CASTSGGLEKLFF
NA	TRBV7-3	TRBJ2-2	NA	TGTGCCAGCAGCTTAATGGCAGCGAACACCGGGGAGCTGTTTTTT	CASSLMAANTGELFF
NA	TRBV10-3	TRBJ1-5	NA	TGTGCCATCAGTGAAAACAGAGATCAGCCCCAGCATTTT	CAISENRDQPQHF
NA	TRBV11-2	TRBJ1-2	NA	TGTGCCAGCAGCGGACTACAGAGATCCAGTGTTGGCTACACCTTC	CASSGLQRSSVGYTF
NA	TRBV4-1	TRBJ1-3	NA	TGCGCCAGCAGCCTGAGCTCTGGAAACACCATATATTTT	CASSLSSGNTIYF
few	TRBV18	TRBJ2-7	TRBD2	TGTGCCAGCTCACCAGGTAGCGGGGGCTCCTACGAGCAGTACTTC	CASSPGSGGSYEQYF
NA	TRBV5-1	TRBJ2-7	NA	TGCGCCAGCAGCAGGATAATACAGGGTCGGGAGCAGTACTTC	CASSRIIQGREQYF
NA	TRBV19	TRBJ2-2	TRBD1	TGTGCCAGTAGTACAGGACAGGGGTTAGGCACCGGGGAGCTGTTTTTT	CASSTGQGLGTGELFF
once	TRBV29-1	TRBJ1-1	NA	TGCAGCGCCCTCCCCGCGTCGATGAACACTGAAGCTTTCTTT	CSALPASMNTEAFF
NA	TRBV6-5	TRBJ2-7	TRBD1	TGTGCCAGCAGTTACGGGCAGGGGGTCGGGGCCTACGAGCAGTACTTC	CASSYGQGVGAYEQYF
NA	TRBV7-9	TRBJ2-1	NA	TGTGCCAGCAGCGGATTGACAGGGCGGGGTGAGCAGTTCTTC	CASSGLTGRGEQFF
NA	TRBV18	TRBJ1-4	NA	TGTGCCAGCTCACCACGGCCAGGACTTAATGAAAAACTGTTTTTT	CASSPRPGLNEKLFF
NA	TRBV11-3	TRBJ1-1	NA	TGTGCCAGCATCGACGGACAGAACACTGAAGCTTTCTTT	CASIDGQNTEAFF
NA	TRBV27	TRBJ1-2	NA	TGTGCCAGCAGTTTTGGGGCAGGGAGGTCCTATGGCTACACCTTC	CASSFGAGRSYGYTF
NA	TRBV2	TRBJ1-2	NA	TGTGCCAGCAGTGTTATCCTTGGCTACACCTTC	CASSVILGYTF
NA	TRBV2	TRBJ2-2	TRBD1	TGTGCCAGCATCCGGGGACAGGGGCTTAACACCGGGGAGCTGTTTTTT	CASIRGQGLNTGELFF
NA	TRBV6-4	TRBJ1-4	TRBD1	TGTGCCAGCAGGATGACAGGGGGAACTAATGAAAAACTGTTTTTT	CASRMTGGTNEKLFF
NA	TRBV5-1	TRBJ1-5	TRBD1	TGCGCCAGCAGCCCCGGGACAGGGTCTAATAGCAATCAGCCCCAGCATTTT	CASSPGTGSNSNQPQHF
NA	TRBV6-1	TRBJ2-7	TRBD2	TGTGCCAGCAGTGATACCGGGACTAGCGGTACCTACGAGCAGTACTTC	CASSDTGTSGTYEQYF
NA	TRBV6-5	TRBJ2-3	TRBD2	TGTGCCAGCACCCTAGCGGGGGGGCCAGATACGCAGTATTTT	CASTLAGGPDTQYF
NA	TRBV7-6	TRBJ2-1	NA	TGTGCCAGCAGTTCCCCGGGGGTAACCTACAATGAGCAGTTCTTC	CASSSPGVTYNEQFF
NA	TRBV7-9	TRBJ1-1	TRBD1	TGTGCCAGCAGCTTACCTGACAGGGGAGAGACTGAAGCTTTCTTT	CASSLPDRGETEAFF
once	TRBV5-1	TRBJ2-1	NA	TGCGCCAGCAGCTTTCGGGTTACCATGAATGAGCAGTTCTTC	CASSFRVTMNEQFF
NA	TRBV10-1	TRBJ2-1	TRBD2	TGCGCCAGCAGTGACAATGGACTAGCGCTGGGCAATGAGCAGTTCTTC	CASSDNGLALGNEQFF
NA	TRBV6-1	TRBJ1-2	TRBD1	TGTGCCAGCAGTGAAAGGGGGCCGGGGTATGGCTACACCTTC	CASSERGPGYGYTF
NA	TRBV27	TRBJ2-5	NA	TGTGCCAGCAGTCCGCTAGCGCCCACCCGGGAGACCCAGTACTTC	CASSPLAPTRETQYF
NA	TRBV7-9	TRBJ2-3	NA	TGTGCCAGCAGGGGCGGCAGGGAGGTTGGGACAGATACGCAGTATTTT	CASRGGREVGTDTQYF
NA	TRBV10-3	TRBJ1-2	NA	TGTGCCATCATGGGAGAGGGCCCCTATGGCTACACCTTC	CAIMGEGPYGYTF
few	TRBV7-2	TRBJ2-5	TRBD2	TGTGCCAGCAGCTTGGGTCGGGGGGGCCGAGAGACCCAGTACTTC	CASSLGRGGRETQYF
NA	TRBV5-1	TRBJ2-7	TRBD1	TGCGCCAGCAGCCAGGACAGGGGGCGCGCCGAGCAGTACTTC	CASSQDRGRAEQYF
NA	TRBV9	TRBJ1-3	NA	TGTGCCAGCAGCGTAATGGCAGAGGCTGGAAACACCATATATTTT	CASSVMAEAGNTIYF
NA	TRBV2	TRBJ2-4	NA	TGTGCCAGCAGTGGGGGGACTCTAGCCAAAAACATTCAGTACTTC	CASSGGTLAKNIQYF
once	TRBV9	TRBJ2-7	TRBD2	TGTGCCAGCAGCGTAGCTCGCAGCGGGGCTTACGAGCAGTACTTC	CASSVARSGAYEQYF
NA	TRBV5-1	TRBJ1-2	NA	TGCGCCAGCAGCTGGTCGCCGGGAGCAGAAATAAACTATGGCTACACCTTC	CASSWSPGAEINYGYTF
few	TRBV7-9	TRBJ1-5	NA	TGTGCCAGCAGCCGGACAGTAAATCAGCCCCAGCATTTT	CASSRTVNQPQHF
NA	TRBV7-9	TRBJ2-7	NA	TGTGCCAGCAGCCCCACCGGTGCCGTTTCCTACGAGCAGTACTTC	CASSPTGAVSYEQYF
NA	TRBV30	TRBJ1-3	NA	TGTGCCTGGGGAGGAGGTTGGCAGACCTCTGGAAACACCATATATTTT	CAWGGGWQTSGNTIYF
NA	TRBV7-2	TRBJ2-5	NA	TGTGCCAGCAGTCGGGACATCCAAGAGACCCAGTACTTC	CASSRDIQETQYF
NA	TRBV27	TRBJ1-4	TRBD1	TGTGCCAGCAGCCCCACTCCGGGGGACAGGAGACCCTTTGCAACTAATGAAAAACTGTTTTTT	CASSPTPGDRRPFATNEKLFF
NA	TRBV6-5	TRBJ1-6	TRBD1	TGTGCCAGCAGAGGACAGGGACCGGGGTCACCCCTCCACTTT	CASRGQGPGSPLHF
NA	TRBV10-3	TRBJ1-2	TRBD1	TGTGCCATCCGAGAGGGACAGCAGTTTGGCTACACCTTC	CAIREGQQFGYTF